This TCR beta chain was documented in a study of tumor-infiltrating lymphocytes in oesophageal squamous cell carcinoma. Germline lookup yields CDR1 SGHDT and CDR2 YYEEEE. Trimming took off 3 bases at V and 11 bases at J, with 17 bases between the two ends. This CDR3 has 13 amino acids. Using its own MiXCR run on the PCR reads, TCRdb lists one record per CDR3 protein. Among about 20,000 distinct CDR3 sequences, roughly 41% were seen once, and the ten largest hold approximately 15%. The rearrangement joins TRBV5-6 to TRBJ2-5; possibly TRBD1 for D (5 bases). Sequences were obtained from normal esophageal tissue next to the tumor. This receptor was obtained from a male donor with esophageal squamous cell carcinoma. CDR3 loop: CASSWATVFEQYF. The CDR3 DNA reads as TGTGCCAGCAGCTGGGCGACAGTCTTTGAGCAGTACTTC.